The 26 T cell receptor beta chains given below trace back to one sample, sequenced in a study of blood T cell repertoires in COVID-19 (dated by TCRdb to 2020 to 2021). Library preparation was by the immunoSEQ multiplex PCR assay. This is the immuneACCESS table as TCRdb keeps it, with only in-frame sequences that have V and J called. A part of the clones is gone; compared with another copy, unresolved V genes explain less than half, and the rest is unexplained. Across this sample there are around 200,000 clones, with more than 75% seen only once. The ten largest make up 0.8% to 1% of the sample. The sequenced sample consisted of peripheral blood. The receptor source for this set is a woman aged 18 to 35 who had recovered from COVID-19.

The V gene is TRBV7-2, the J gene TRBJ1-5; D is possibly TRBD1 (6 bases). From germline, CDR1 is SGHTA and CDR2 FQGNSA. Between the trimmed V and J ends, which lost 1 base and 6 bases, there was a span of 13 bases. The CDR3 consists of 15 residues. CDR3 nucleotides: TGTGCCAGCAGCTTAGAGGGGGGGGCGCGTCAGCCCCAGCATTTT. It encodes CASSLEGGARQPQHF. The full variable domain, its missing parts supplied by reference TRBV7-2 and TRBJ1-5, is GAGVSQSPSNKVTEKGKDVELRCDPISGHTALYWYRQSLGQGLEFLIYFQGNSAPDKSGLPSDRFSAERTGGSVSTLTIQRTQQEDSAVYLCASSLEGGARQPQHFGDGTRLSIL.

Here the CDR3 reads CASSLGTGKFF. The CDR3 nucleotides read TGTGCCAGCAGCCTCGGGACAGGGAAGTTCTTC. V is TRBV3-1 (or the pseudogene TRBV3-2) and J is TRBJ2-1; 9 positions agree with TRBD1. The germline CDR1 and CDR2 sequences are LGHDT and YNNKEL (reference sequence). The CDR3 has 11 amino acids. J lost 14 bases, V lost 4 bases, and 3 bases had no gene match.

This clone was seen a few times. This chain links TRBV13 with TRBJ2-1, with 8 bases matching TRBD2. The junction had 5 bases not matched to a gene; V was cut back by 3 bases and J by 4 bases. The germline CDR1 and CDR2 sequences are PRHDT and FYEKMQ (reference sequence). The CDR3 is 15 amino acids. The CDR3 sequence: CASSFSGAAYNEQFF. CDR3 bases: TGTGCCAGCAGCTTTAGCGGGGCCGCTTACAATGAGCAGTTCTTC.

The CDR3 loop is CASSLGGLAEQYV. Here the CDR3 DNA reads TGTGCCAGCAGCTTGGGCGGTCTAGCTGAGCAGTACGTC. This chain connects TRBV7-9 to TRBJ2-7; maybe TRBD2 (5 bases). V was trimmed by 3 bases and J by 7 bases, leaving 13 bases between them. There are 13 residues in the CDR3. Germline lookup yields CDR1 SEHNR and CDR2 FQNEAQ (reference sequence).

The chain is built from TRBV6-1 and TRBJ2-1; D is ambiguous. The CDR3 is made up of 15 amino acids. The V gene's germline CDR1 is MNHNS and CDR2 SASEGT. Between the trimmed V and J ends, which lost 2 bases and 0 bases, there was a span of 8 bases. In nucleotides, the CDR3 is TGTGCCAGCAGTGAATGGCCGTCCTCCTACAATGAGCAGTTCTTC. This codes for CASSEWPSSYNEQFF.

This sequence joins TRBV5-5 and TRBJ2-4; TRBD1 is a possible D gene (6 bases). Germline lookup yields CDR1 SGHKS and CDR2 YYEKEE (reference sequence). Deletions cut 4 bases from V and 6 bases from J, with 11 bases between. The CDR3 extends over 13 amino acids. This CDR3 reads CASSQRTVNIQYF. The CDR3 nucleotides are TGTGCCAGCAGCCAGAGGACAGTAAACATTCAGTACTTC.

This clone turned up a few times. The rearrangement uses TRBV7-6 and TRBJ1-1; the D gene is possibly TRBD1 (6 bases). Trimming removed 1 base at V and 1 base at J, with 13 bases between. The length of the CDR3 is 16 residues. CDR1 and CDR2 from the germline V gene are SGHVS and FNYEAQ. CDR3 loop: CASSLEISGANTEAFF. As DNA, the CDR3 is TGTGCCAGCAGCTTAGAGATTTCAGGGGCGAACACTGAAGCTTTCTTT. The complete variable domain, with remaining parts taken from reference TRBV7-6 and TRBJ1-1, reads GAGVSQSPRYKVTKRGQDVALRCDPISGHVSLYWYRQALGQGPEFLTYFNYEAQQDKSGLPNDRFSAERPEGSISTLTIQRTEQRDSAMYRCASSLEISGANTEAFFGQGTRLTVV.

The chain joins TRBV4-1 to TRBJ2-7, with D possibly being TRBD2 (7 bases). Per the germline V gene, CDR1 is MGHRA and CDR2 is YSYEKL. The CDR3 runs to 15 residues. Trimming shortened V by 1 base and J by 10 bases, and 20 bases separated the two germline ends. The CDR3 DNA is TGCGCCAGCAGCCAAGCCTTTTTTCAGGGGAGGGAACAGTACTTC. Protein: CASSQAFFQGREQYF.

The J gene is TRBJ1-1, the V gene TRBV18, with D perhaps matching TRBD1 (6 bases). CDR1 KGHSH and CDR2 LQKENI come from the germline V gene. Trimming removed 3 bases at V and 5 bases at J, with 10 bases between. The CDR3 sequence is 13 residues long. The CDR3 DNA follows: TGTGCCAGCTCACCCTCACAGGGAACTGAAGCTTTCTTT. Protein sequence: CASSPSQGTEAFF.

The chain employs TRBV5-1 and TRBJ2-1, with 11 bases matching TRBD2. The ends lost 4 bases at V and 4 bases at J; junction bases unmatched: 7. Germline CDR1 is SGHRS and CDR2 is YFSETQ. This CDR3 has 16 residues. CDR3 in DNA: TGCGCCAGCAGCCCATCTAGCGGGGGGACTTACAATGAGCAGTTCTTC. Amino acids: CASSPSSGGTYNEQFF.

The chain links TRBV4-3 to TRBJ2-1; D is unresolved. V was pared by 1 base and J by 10 bases, with 5 bases between. CDR3 size: 11 residues. The germline gives CDR1 LGHNA, CDR2 YSLEER. Written as DNA, the CDR3 is TGCGCCAGCAGCCAAGGAGGCGAGCAGTTCTTC. Amino acid sequence: CASSQGGEQFF.

In this sample, this clone turned up once. This chain uses TRBV7-9 with TRBJ2-1, with D possibly TRBD2 on 7 matching bases. Trimming removed 0 bases at V and 12 bases at J, with 15 bases between. This CDR3 is built from 14 residues. Germline CDR1 reads SEHNR; CDR2 reads FQNEAQ (reference sequence). The CDR3 loop is CASSLAGVGGAQFF. The CDR3 bases are TGTGCCAGCAGCTTAGCTGGCGTAGGGGGGGCGCAGTTCTTC.

This clone was found once. The chain recombines TRBV7-9 with TRBJ1-4; possible D gene TRBD1, 6 bases. The CDR3 extends over 13 amino acids. Deletions cut 3 bases from V and 8 bases from J, with 10 bases between. Germline V gives CDR1 SEHNR, CDR2 FQNEAQ (reference sequence). Written as DNA, the CDR3 is TGTGCCAGCAGCTTTGGACAGAGGGAAAAACTGTTTTTT. Translated: CASSFGQREKLFF.

In regard to this clone: The same CDR3 also results from other DNA sequences found in this sample. The chain links TRBV6-4 to TRBJ2-1, with D perhaps matching TRBD2 (6 bases). Germline CDR1 and CDR2: MRHNA and SNTAGT. V was trimmed by 0 bases and J by 0 bases, leaving 6 bases between them. The CDR3 has 15 residues. The DNA for the CDR3 is TGTGCCAGCAGTGACTCAGCGGGCTCCTACAATGAGCAGTTCTTC. It specifies CASSDSAGSYNEQFF.

The J gene is TRBJ2-2, the V gene TRBV4-3, with 10 positions matching TRBD2. The junction had 25 bases not matched to a gene; V was cut back by 9 bases and J by 3 bases. The CDR3 is 21 residues long. Per germline, CDR1 LGHNA and CDR2 YSLEER. This CDR3 is CASKQEIPGITSGKDTGELFF. CDR3 in DNA: TGCGCCAGTAAACAAGAGATTCCCGGGATAACTAGCGGGAAGGACACCGGGGAGCTGTTTTTT.

V usage is TRBV7-6 and J usage is TRBJ2-3, with 9 bases that match TRBD1. V lost 5 bases to trimming and J lost 4 bases; unmatched junction nucleotides: 7. CDR1 is SGHVS and CDR2 is FNYEAQ in the germline V gene. This CDR3 contains 15 residues. CDR3 nucleotide sequence: TGTGCCAGCAGCGATATCAGGACAGGGGCAGATACGCAGTATTTT. Protein: CASSDIRTGADTQYF.

This chain links TRBV9 with TRBJ2-3, with TRBD2 matching over 9 bases. The J segment lost 4 bases and the V segment lost 0 bases, leaving 6 bases of the junction unmatched. CDR3 length equals 16 residues. Germline lookup yields CDR1 SGDLS and CDR2 YYNGEE. The DNA for the CDR3 is TGTGCCAGCAGCGTAGCTGGCGGGGGGGCATCAGATACGCAGTATTTT. Its protein product is CASSVAGGGASDTQYF.

The rearrangement links TRBV7-9 to TRBJ2-5, with D unresolved. The germline V gene has CDR1 SEHNR and CDR2 FQNEAQ (reference sequence). CDR3 length equals 15 residues. V was pared by 1 base and J by 5 bases, with 14 bases between. The CDR3 is CASSLDSSARETQYF. CDR3 coding DNA: TGTGCCAGCAGCTTAGATTCTAGTGCGCGGGAGACCCAGTACTTC.

The V gene is TRBV11-1, the J gene TRBJ1-3, with 7 bases fitting TRBD1. Germline V gene sequence: CDR1 SGHAT, CDR2 FQDESV (reference sequence). The CDR3 has 14 residues. V lost 6 bases and J lost 4; bases outside the gene matches: 6. CDR3 in amino acids: CASRPTGSGNTIYF. DNA of the CDR3: TGTGCCAGCAGACCGACAGGGTCGGGAAACACCATATATTTT.

The chain links TRBV21-1 to TRBJ2-1; no check of the table's D call, TRBD1, against the DNA was made. TRBV21-1 is a known pseudogene. The CDR3 extends over 15 amino acids. CDR3 amino acids: CASSKVSGDYNEQFF. For the CDR3, the DNA is TGTGCCAGCAGCAAAGTTTCAGGGGACTACAATGAGCAGTTCTTC.

The chain combines TRBV5-4 with TRBJ1-3; D is uncertain. Between the trimmed V and J ends, which lost 0 bases and 0 bases, there was a span of 10 bases. CDR3 length: 16 amino acids. CDR1 is SGHNT and CDR2 is YYREEE in the germline V gene (reference sequence). CDR3 loop: CASSLGGASSGNTIYF. Here the CDR3 DNA reads TGTGCCAGCAGCTTGGGGGGAGCCAGCTCTGGAAACACCATATATTTT.

This rearrangement joins TRBV2 to TRBJ1-5; no reliable D call. The germline V and J ends were trimmed by 2 bases and 3 bases, with 11 bases remaining between them. CDR1 and CDR2 (germline): SNHLY, FYNNEI. This CDR3 spans 15 amino acids. The CDR3 nucleotides are TGTGCCAGCAGTGAATGGCAGGCTTCCAATCAGCCCCAGCATTTT. Translating gives CASSEWQASNQPQHF.

The chain couples TRBV30 to TRBJ1-5; TRBD1 aligns across 10 bases. Per germline, CDR1 GTSNPN and CDR2 SVGIG (reference sequence). There are 14 residues in the CDR3. V dropped 4 bases and J dropped 6; count of bases not matched to a gene: 6. CDR3 protein: CAWTWTGGPQPQHF. The CDR3 DNA is TGTGCCTGGACCTGGACAGGGGGTCCTCAGCCCCAGCATTTT.

The chain carries TRBV18 and TRBJ1-5; tentative D call: TRBD1 (5 bases). Germline V lookup: CDR1 KGHSH, CDR2 LQKENI. CDR3 length: 14 residues. V was shortened by 2 bases and J by 3 bases, with 8 bases between the two germline ends. CDR3 sequence reads: CASSPDSSNQPQHF. The DNA of the CDR3 is TGTGCCAGCTCACCAGACAGCTCCAATCAGCCCCAGCATTTT.

The chain has TRBV12-1 and TRBJ2-3; TRBD2 is taken as the D call from the table, unchecked against the DNA. TRBV12-1 is shown as a pseudogene. This CDR3 spans 16 amino acids. The CDR3 DNA is TGTGCCAGCAGCACATCAGCGGGAGGGCGCACAGATACGCAGTATTTT. The encoded protein is CASSTSAGGRTDTQYF.

V gene TRBV5-1 combines with J gene TRBJ1-2; D call uncertain. The CDR3 spans 15 residues. Trimming removed 0 bases at V and 4 bases at J, with 13 bases between. Germline CDR1 reads SGHRS; CDR2 reads YFSETQ. In nucleotides, the CDR3 is TGCGCCAGCAGCTTGGATTTGGCCAGATCCTATGGCTACACCTTC. It translates to CASSLDLARSYGYTF.